The subject of this entry is one TCR beta chain. Produced via immunoSEQ multiplex PCR; TCRdb's table is partial and in-frame only. This table has some 640,000 clones, 70% to 90% appearing once. The data originate from a study of shared T cell receptors in the human thymus. These data also featured in a second study, about human thymus T cells. That study adds: Usage of V and J genes appeared biased in thymic and blood repertoires.

The sequencing input was thymocytes. The TCR comes from a boy younger than two with a congenital heart defect.

The chain's CDR3 is CASSFRGTEKLFF. DNA for the CDR3: TGTGCCAGCAGCTTTAGGGGCACTGAAAAACTGTTTTTT. The chain has TRBV5-4 and TRBJ1-4; D might be TRBD1 (5 bases). Germline-derived CDR1 and CDR2 are SGHNT and YYREEE (reference sequence). The CDR3 has 13 residues. Trimming stripped 2 bases from V and 7 bases from J, with 9 bases between.